Each of the 26 T cell receptor beta chains below was sequenced from the same sample in a study of CD8+ T cells in alopecia areata. This sample's treatment: oral pan-JAK inhibitor, 5-10 mg twice daily. Extracted from the samples, RNA was reverse transcribed into cDNA to serve as the sequencing template. Here immunoSEQ multiplex PCR was the method, and the copy in TCRdb shows in-frame clones only, minus some. Of about 90,000 clones listed, 44% are singletons. The sample consisted of CD8+ T cells sorted from blood, taken at week 24, from a patient treated with tofacitinib. These receptors all come from a human donor with alopecia areata.

This clone has just a few counts. The chain uses TRBV6-6 and TRBJ2-7, with a possible D match to TRBD1 (9 bases). CDR1 is MNHNY, CDR2 SVGAGI, per germline (reference sequence). The CDR3 totals 15 residues. Trimming pared 5 bases from V and 4 bases from J, leaving 18 bases between. CDR3 protein: CASSTGGTGQYEQYF. CDR3 in DNA: TGTGCCAGCAGTACGGGAGGGACAGGGCAGTACGAGCAGTACTTC.

This clone was recorded a few times. This chain connects TRBV11-2 to TRBJ2-3, with a possible D match to TRBD2 (6 bases). CDR1 and CDR2 (germline): SGHAT, FQNNGV. V lost 0 bases, J lost 0 bases, and 13 bases lay in between. The CDR3 is made up of 17 amino acids. The DNA for the CDR3 is TGTGCCAGCAGCTTAGAGAGAGGAGGGGAGAGCACAGATACGCAGTATTTT. This translates into CASSLERGGESTDTQYF.

The rearrangement joins TRBV30 to TRBJ1-5, with a weak D call TRBD1 (6 bases). In germline, CDR1 is GTSNPN, CDR2 SVGIG (reference sequence). The CDR3 is 13 residues long. Between the trimmed V and J ends, which lost 2 bases and 5 bases, there was a span of 10 bases. The CDR3 nucleotides are TGTGCCTGGAGTATCACAGGGCATCAGCCCCAGCATTTT. Its protein is CAWSITGHQPQHF.

This clone appeared a few times. The V and J genes are TRBV5-5 and TRBJ2-1; D is uncertain. V gave up 2 bases and J gave up 1 base, with 7 bases separating them. This CDR3 has 14 amino acids. Germline V lookup: CDR1 SGHKS, CDR2 YYEKEE (reference sequence). The CDR3 DNA is TGTGCCAGCAGCTTTGGATCGTCCTACAATGAGCAGTTCTTC. Translated, it gives CASSFGSSYNEQFF. The full variable domain, completed using reference TRBV5-5 and TRBJ2-1, is DAGVTQSPTHLIKTRGQQVTLRCSPISGHKSVSWYQQVLGQGPQFIFQYYEKEERGRGNFPDRFSARQFPNYSSELNVNALLLGDSALYLCASSFGSSYNEQFFGPGTRLTVL.

In this sample, this clone turned up once. The chain is built from TRBV9 and TRBJ2-5; 8 bases line up with TRBD1. There are 14 residues in the CDR3. V was pared by 3 bases and J by 1 base, with 2 bases of the junction left unmatched. The germline gives CDR1 SGDLS, CDR2 YYNGEE. The CDR3 spells CASSGQGIQETQYF. CDR3 nucleotide sequence: TGTGCCAGCAGCGGACAGGGGATCCAAGAGACCCAGTACTTC.

This clone showed up just a few times. The chain is built from TRBV15 and TRBJ2-2, with D unclear. V was clipped by 0 bases and J by 0 bases, with 5 bases between them. The CDR3 contains 15 residues. Germline loops: CDR1 LNHNV, CDR2 YYDKDF (reference sequence). The CDR3: CATSRDQANTGELFF. CDR3 in DNA: TGTGCCACCAGCAGAGATCAGGCGAACACCGGGGAGCTGTTTTTT.

A few counts support this clone. V is TRBV29-1 and J is TRBJ2-1; D may be TRBD2 (5 bases). This CDR3 spans 14 amino acids. CDR1 and CDR2 (germline): SQVTM, ANQGSEA. Deletions cut 0 bases from V and 7 bases from J, with 13 bases between. This chain's CDR3 is CSVEDNLGENEQFF. The CDR3 region has the DNA TGCAGCGTTGAAGATAATTTGGGAGAAAATGAGCAGTTCTTC.

The chain links TRBV5-4 to TRBJ2-7; 7 positions agree with TRBD2. The CDR3 has 14 amino acids. CDR1 is SGHNT and CDR2 is YYREEE in the germline V gene (reference sequence). The trim removed 3 bases at V and 7 bases at J, leaving 10 bases unmatched. CDR3 sequence: CASSWEGPRGEQYF. CDR3 nucleotide sequence: TGTGCCAGCAGCTGGGAGGGCCCCCGCGGAGAGCAGTACTTC.

The genes are TRBV7-9 and TRBJ1-5; D unclear. There are 15 residues in the CDR3. The V and J ends lost 1 base and 2 bases respectively, with 9 bases between them. In germline, CDR1 is SEHNR, CDR2 FQNEAQ (reference sequence). CDR3 in amino acids: CASSLGHPGNQPQHF. In nucleotides, the CDR3 is TGTGCCAGCAGCTTAGGTCATCCCGGCAATCAGCCCCAGCATTTT.

The chain is built from TRBV7-9 and TRBJ2-1; weak D call: TRBD2 (5 bases). V lost 5 bases, J lost 8 bases, and 13 bases lay in between. The germline CDR1 and CDR2 sequences are SEHNR and FQNEAQ (reference sequence). CDR3 length: 13 amino acids. The CDR3 loop is CASSVLVVDEQFF. The CDR3 DNA follows: TGTGCCAGCAGCGTACTAGTTGTCGATGAGCAGTTCTTC.

V usage is TRBV27 and J usage is TRBJ2-5, with a tentative D call TRBD2 (7 bases). CDR1 and CDR2 from the germline V gene are MNHEY and SMNVEV (reference sequence). This CDR3 comprises 17 residues. V lost 6 bases, J lost 5 bases, and 25 bases lay in between. The CDR3 loop reads CASSPLFGGALWETQYF. The CDR3 DNA sequence: TGTGCCAGCAGCCCTCTTTTTGGGGGGGCGTTATGGGAGACCCAGTACTTC.

In DNA, the CDR3 is TGCGCCAGCAGCCAAGACAGGGACCACGAGCAGTACTTC. Protein: CASSQDRDHEQYF. V gene TRBV4-1 combines with J gene TRBJ2-7; D may match TRBD1 or TRBD2 (5 bases each). CDR3 length: 13 amino acids. Germline CDR1 MGHRA, CDR2 YSYEKL. The germline V and J ends were trimmed by 0 bases and 5 bases, with 8 bases remaining between them.

This chain joins TRBV9 and TRBJ2-7; 9 bases are a match to TRBD1. The CDR3 spans 16 residues. Germline CDR1 is SGDLS and CDR2 is YYNGEE. J gave up 5 bases and V 0 bases, and 9 bases lay outside the gene matches. CDR3 in amino acids: CASSVGVGQGSNEQYF. DNA of the CDR3: TGTGCCAGCAGCGTAGGGGTGGGACAGGGCTCGAACGAGCAGTACTTC.

This clone showed up just a few times. The V call is TRBV6-5, the J call TRBJ1-3; D is undetermined. Trimming removed 2 bases from V and 0 bases from J, with 5 bases in between. The CDR3 length is 14 residues. Germline V lookup: CDR1 MNHEY, CDR2 SVGAGI. Here the CDR3 DNA reads TGTGCCAGCAGTTACCGGGGCTCTGGAAACACCATATATTTT. This codes for CASSYRGSGNTIYF.

This chain joins TRBV5-1 and TRBJ2-7; TRBD1 agrees at 9 bases. CDR3 length: 16 amino acids. With 3 bases clipped from V and 4 bases from J, the junction kept 11 bases outside the gene matches. Germline CDR1 reads SGHRS; CDR2 reads YFSETQ. Here the CDR3 DNA reads TGCGCCAGCAGCTCTGCTGACAGGGGGTTTTATTACGAGCAGTACTTC. Its protein product is CASSSADRGFYYEQYF.

The J gene is TRBJ2-7, the V gene TRBV5-1; TRBD1 might be the D (5 bases). V lost 4 bases and J 5 bases, leaving 19 bases between the germline ends. Germline lookup yields CDR1 SGHRS and CDR2 YFSETQ. The CDR3 has 15 residues. The CDR3 region has the DNA TGCGCCAGCAGCGGTCCCCAACGACAGATCGACGAGCAGTACTTC. Its protein is CASSGPQRQIDEQYF.

The genes are TRBV30 and TRBJ2-3; TRBD2 matches at 13 bases. V trimming: 1 base; J trimming: 5 bases; junction bases outside the gene matches: 3. CDR3 size: 15 residues. Germline lookup yields CDR1 GTSNPN and CDR2 SVGIG (reference sequence). This CDR3 is CAWSGRLAGGDTQYF. The CDR3 nucleotides are TGTGCCTGGAGTGGACGACTAGCGGGAGGAGATACGCAGTATTTT.

J is TRBJ2-2 and V is TRBV9; D possibly corresponds to TRBD2 (5 bases). This CDR3 contains 14 residues. The germline CDR1 and CDR2 sequences are SGDLS and YYNGEE. V was trimmed by 0 bases and J by 5 bases, leaving 8 bases between them. The CDR3 sequence: CASSVEGGTGELFF. DNA for the CDR3: TGTGCCAGCAGCGTAGAAGGCGGGACCGGGGAGCTGTTTTTT.

The chain employs TRBV14 and TRBJ2-1, with TRBD1 identical over 11 bases. Germline trimming cut 4 bases from V and 6 bases from J; bases unmatched to any gene: 5. The CDR3 length is 15 residues. Germline loops: CDR1 SGHDN, CDR2 FVKESK. Written as DNA, the CDR3 is TGTGCCAGCAGCCCACTAGGACAGGGGGCCAATGAGCAGTTCTTC. This sequence encodes CASSPLGQGANEQFF.

V gene TRBV10-3 combines with J gene TRBJ2-1, with TRBD2 matching over 10 bases. V shed 6 bases, J shed 6 bases, and the junction held 11 bases outside the gene matches. Germline V gene data show CDR1 as ENHRY and CDR2 as SYGVKD. The CDR3 has 16 residues. The CDR3 DNA reads as TGTGCCATCAGCCCCACAGGGACTAGCGAGCGCAATGAGCAGTTCTTC. Protein product: CAISPTGTSERNEQFF.

This clone is termed medium-sized. Distinct nucleotide sequences in the sample also encode this CDR3. The rearrangement links TRBV28 to TRBJ2-4; the D is unclear. The V end lost 6 bases, the J end lost 1 base, and 13 bases lay between the germline ends. The CDR3 runs to 15 residues. Germline loops: CDR1 MDHEN, CDR2 SYDVKM. DNA for the CDR3: TGTGCCAGCAGCCTATGGTTGGAGGCCAAAAACATTCAGTACTTC. Protein product: CASSLWLEAKNIQYF.

This rearrangement joins TRBV6-5 to TRBJ2-1; D is perhaps TRBD2 (5 bases). The CDR3 contains 14 residues. The germline CDR1 and CDR2 sequences are MNHEY and SVGAGI. V lost 6 bases, J lost 6 bases, and 15 bases lay in between. This CDR3 reads CASRYGEHRNEQFF. In DNA form, the CDR3 reads TGTGCCAGCAGATACGGGGAGCACCGCAATGAGCAGTTCTTC.

This clone was seen only a few times. The same CDR3 arises from other DNA sequences in this sample as well. V usage is TRBV30 and J usage is TRBJ2-7, with a tentative D call TRBD2 (5 bases). V lost 0 bases to trimming and J lost 3 bases, with 9 bases between them. This CDR3 has 13 residues. CDR1 GTSNPN and CDR2 SVGIG come from the germline V gene (reference sequence). The CDR3 DNA reads TGTGCCTGGAGTGTGGGCGCGGGCTACGAGCAGTACTTC. This codes for CAWSVGAGYEQYF.

The rearrangement links TRBV9 to TRBJ2-7; D may be TRBD2 (6 bases). Germline CDR1 is SGDLS and CDR2 is YYNGEE. V was shortened by 0 bases and J by 0 bases, with 10 bases between the two germline ends. CDR3 length: 15 residues. The DNA for the CDR3 is TGTGCCAGCAGCGTAGGGTCGGGAGACTCCTACGAGCAGTACTTC. Its protein is CASSVGSGDSYEQYF.

The V gene is TRBV6-5, the J gene TRBJ2-7, with 7 positions matching TRBD2. After removal of 6 bases from V and 6 bases from J, the junction contained 8 bases not matched to a gene. The CDR3 spans 13 residues. Germline V CDR1 and CDR2: MNHEY, SVGAGI. CDR3 in DNA: TGTGCCAGCAGCACTAGCGACTCGGGCGAGCAGTACTTC. Translating it yields CASSTSDSGEQYF.

This chain connects TRBV7-2 to TRBJ2-5; D possibly corresponds to TRBD2 (6 bases). Trimming cost V 5 bases and J 1 base, with 14 bases left between them. Germline V gene data show CDR1 as SGHTA and CDR2 as FQGNSA. This CDR3 has 15 amino acids. The CDR3 nucleotides read TGTGCCAGCAGCCCCGGTGGGGGGATCCAAGAGACCCAGTACTTC. Its translation is CASSPGGGIQETQYF.